The 18 T cell receptor beta chains reported below all come from one sample, sequenced in a study of T-cell reconstitution after alpha-beta-depleted transplantation in children. It was with unique molecular identifiers that the TCRbeta library was prepared. TCRdb independently ran MiXCR on the PCR reads; one entry per CDR3 protein. The sample includes 200,000 to 250,000 distinct CDR3 sequences, 8.5% to 10% of them seen just once. The specimen was PBMCs from the stem cell graft donor, collected from the stem cell graft. These receptors were taken from a human donor who donated a stem cell graft to a child with acute lymphoblastic leukemia.

This clonotype was detected many times. The J gene is TRBJ1-2, the V gene TRBV27, with a tentative D call TRBD1 (5 bases). Germline V gene sequence: CDR1 MNHEY, CDR2 SMNVEV (reference sequence). Trimming left V 6 bases short and J 5 bases short, with 22 bases between. The CDR3 is made up of 16 amino acids. The CDR3 reads CASSPSWVGAVYGYTF. CDR3 DNA sequence: TGTGCCAGCAGCCCTTCGTGGGTCGGGGCGGTGTATGGCTACACCTTC.

The genes are TRBV11-2 and TRBJ2-1; TRBD1 agrees at 8 bases. The CDR3 consists of 16 residues. The ends lost 5 bases at V and 2 bases at J; junction bases unmatched: 8. Germline CDR1 SGHAT, CDR2 FQNNGV. The CDR3 DNA follows: TGTGCCAGCAGCCCCCAGGGGGCTATAGCCTACAATGAGCAGTTCTTC. Its protein product is CASSPQGAIAYNEQFF.

This clonotype was found many times. The J gene is TRBJ2-6, the V gene TRBV12-3 or TRBV12-4; D is undetermined. V was trimmed by 2 bases and J by 0 bases, leaving 11 bases between them. This CDR3 spans 17 amino acids. CDR3 nucleotide sequence: TGTGCCAGCAGTTTAAGTGGTAGGGTCTCTGGGGCCAACGTCCTGACTTTC. Protein product: CASSLSGRVSGANVLTF.

The chain's CDR3 is CASSRDRVWEKLFF. The CDR3 region has the DNA TGTGCCAGCAGCCGGGACAGGGTTTGGGAAAAACTGTTTTTT. This rearrangement joins TRBV5-5 to TRBJ1-4, with 9 bases aligning to TRBD1. V dropped 4 bases and J dropped 8; count of bases not matched to a gene: 6. The CDR3 spans 14 residues. The germline V gene has CDR1 SGHKS and CDR2 YYEKEE (reference sequence).

This clonotype was seen only a few times. The chain uses TRBV5-1 and TRBJ1-1, with no clear D. CDR1 and CDR2 from the germline V gene are SGHRS and YFSETQ. This CDR3 has 14 amino acids. V was clipped by 2 bases and J by 1 base, with 9 bases between them. Written as DNA, the CDR3 is TGCGCCAGCAGCTTTGGCCCTCAGAACACTGAAGCTTTCTTT. Translated, it gives CASSFGPQNTEAFF.

This clonotype was found a few times. The chain uses TRBV7-2 and TRBJ2-3; D remains unclear. This CDR3 spans 15 amino acids. Deletions cut 1 base from V and 6 bases from J, with 14 bases between. Germline CDR1 reads SGHTA; CDR2 reads FQGNSA. CDR3 loop: CASSLEFKKEDTQYF. The CDR3 bases are TGTGCCAGCAGCTTAGAGTTCAAGAAAGAGGATACGCAGTATTTT.

This clonotype was recorded many times. V usage is TRBV18 and J usage is TRBJ1-4; D gene ambiguous. The CDR3 runs 14 residues. With 6 bases removed from V and 7 bases from J, the gap between germline ends came to 15 bases. From germline, CDR1 is KGHSH and CDR2 LQKENI. The CDR3 nucleotides are TGTGCCAGCTCCCCGGACGAGCTGGTTGAAAAACTGTTTTTT. Its protein is CASSPDELVEKLFF.

This clonotype turned up a few times. The chain joins TRBV4-1 to TRBJ2-7, with D tentatively TRBD1 (5 bases). CDR3 length equals 14 residues. Trimming cost V 1 base and J 4 bases, with 11 bases left between them. The V gene's germline CDR1 is MGHRA and CDR2 YSYEKL. The chain's CDR3 is CASSQVPRGYEQYF. The CDR3 DNA is TGCGCCAGCAGCCAAGTCCCTAGGGGTTACGAGCAGTACTTC.

This clonotype was detected ten times or more. The chain employs TRBV29-1 and TRBJ2-3; 7 positions agree with TRBD2. CDR3 size: 13 residues. The V segment lost 3 bases and the J segment 6 bases; nucleotides outside the gene matches: 6. Germline loops: CDR1 SQVTM, CDR2 ANQGSEA. This chain's CDR3 is CSVDWGGSDTQYF. CDR3 coding DNA: TGCAGCGTTGATTGGGGGGGATCCGATACGCAGTATTTT.

The genes are TRBV5-6 and TRBJ2-7, with TRBD1 identical over 10 bases. Germline CDR1 reads SGHDT; CDR2 reads YYEEEE. V lost 2 bases to trimming and J lost 5 bases; unmatched junction nucleotides: 4. There are 14 residues in the CDR3. The CDR3 DNA reads TGTGCCAGCAGCTTAATCGGGACAGGGGACGAGCAGTACTTC. Amino acids: CASSLIGTGDEQYF.

Ten or more counts support this clonotype. This chain connects TRBV6-4 to TRBJ2-6, with D perhaps TRBD1 (6 bases). Looked up from germline, CDR1 is MRHNA and CDR2 is SNTAGT. This CDR3 region has 15 residues. V was trimmed by 6 bases and J by 1 base, leaving 10 bases between them. The CDR3 loop is CASSSGVSGANVLTF. CDR3 coding DNA: TGTGCCAGCAGCTCAGGGGTTTCTGGGGCCAACGTCCTGACTTTC.

This clonotype was counted a few times. The chain joins TRBV24-1 to TRBJ2-1, with 9 bases that match TRBD1. The V segment lost 0 bases and the J segment 6 bases; nucleotides outside the gene matches: 5. The CDR3 covers 16 residues. Germline assignment: CDR1 KGHDR and CDR2 SFDVKD. The CDR3 reads CATSDLGQGMGNEQFF. The CDR3 coding sequence is TGTGCCACCAGTGATTTGGGACAGGGGATGGGCAATGAGCAGTTCTTC.

The rearrangement links TRBV7-2 to TRBJ2-7, with 8 bases that match TRBD1. V gave up 0 bases and J gave up 3 bases; unmatched junction bases: 4. Germline V gene data show CDR1 as SGHTA and CDR2 as FQGNSA. This CDR3 spans 15 amino acids. This chain's CDR3 is CASSLAQGAVYEQYF. CDR3 coding DNA: TGTGCCAGCAGCTTAGCCCAGGGGGCAGTCTACGAGCAGTACTTC.

This clonotype showed up many times. This chain uses TRBV5-1 with TRBJ2-1, with 7 positions matching TRBD1. The V segment lost 4 bases and the J segment 15 bases; nucleotides outside the gene matches: 13. The CDR3 spans 13 residues. CDR1 and CDR2 from the germline V gene are SGHRS and YFSETQ. As DNA, the CDR3 is TGCGCCAGCAGCACAGACCGGGACAGAATACGGTTCTTC. It codes for CASSTDRDRIRFF. The full variable domain, rest sourced from reference TRBV5-1 and TRBJ2-1, is KAGVTQTPRYLIKTRGQQVTLSCSPISGHRSVSWYQQTPGQGLQFLFEYFSETQRNKGNFPGRFSGRQFSNSRSEMNVSTLELGDSALYLCASSTDRDRIRFFGPGTRLTVL.

This clonotype was picked up many times. V and J are TRBV2 and TRBJ1-5; no firm D call. CDR3 size: 12 residues. Trimming removed 4 bases at V and 4 bases at J, with 5 bases between. Germline values: CDR1 SNHLY, CDR2 FYNNEI. CDR3 region: CASSAGNQPQHF. For the CDR3, the DNA is TGTGCCAGCAGTGCGGGGAATCAGCCCCAGCATTTT.

This clonotype turned up a few times. CDR3 region: CASSEFWGTEAFF. The CDR3 nucleotides are TGTGCCAGCAGCGAATTTTGGGGCACTGAAGCTTTCTTT. The chain joins TRBV6-1 to TRBJ1-1, with unresolved D. V lost 6 bases and J 4 bases, leaving 12 bases between the germline ends. The CDR3 runs 13 residues. Germline loops: CDR1 MNHNS, CDR2 SASEGT.

The chain combines TRBV3-1 with TRBJ2-1, with 10 positions matching TRBD1. This CDR3 comprises 15 residues. Germline CDR1 is LGHDT and CDR2 is YNNKEL (reference sequence). Trimming took 6 bases from V and 10 from J; bases not matched to a gene: 12. The CDR3 DNA sequence: TGTGCCAGCAGTGGTCCGGGGACAGGGGTTAACGAGCAGTTCTTC. As protein: CASSGPGTGVNEQFF.

The chain uses TRBV19 and TRBJ2-5; TRBD2 might be the D (6 bases). The germline V gene has CDR1 LNHDA and CDR2 SQIVND (reference sequence). The CDR3 runs 14 residues. V was pared by 5 bases and J by 4 bases, with 14 bases between. CDR3 DNA: TGTGCCAGTAGTGGGGGGTTCTCTGCAGAGACCCAGTACTTC. Its protein is CASSGGFSAETQYF.